This T cell receptor (beta chain) is from a study of neurological immune-mediated disorders. Study results and limitations: Whereas HTLV-1-associated myelopathy showed the most TCR clonal expansion, multiple sclerosis showed the least, with levels below those of healthy controls.

This CDR3 region has 20 residues. The ends lost 1 base at V and 4 bases at J; junction bases unmatched: 17. In germline, CDR1 is DFQATT, CDR2 SNEGSKA (reference sequence). Time point: longitudinal time-point 1 (baseline). As for this clonotype: Its cognate antigen is unknown.

With 10-nucleotide random UMIs, 5'RACE was used to make the cDNA. TCRdb recomputed calls from the 5' RACE reads with MiXCR, one row per CDR3 protein. The data show around 69,000 distinct CDR3 sequences, roughly 10% seen once. V usage is TRBV20-1 and J usage is TRBJ2-6; TRBD1 agrees at 9 bases. This clonotype originated in a man aged 25 to 40 in good health. The specimen sequenced was PBMCs. CDR3 in amino acids: CSARGATGQGLPLGANVLTF. CDR3 in DNA: TGCAGTGCTAGAGGGGCCACGGGACAGGGTCTTCCCTTGGGGGCCAACGTCCTGACTTTC.